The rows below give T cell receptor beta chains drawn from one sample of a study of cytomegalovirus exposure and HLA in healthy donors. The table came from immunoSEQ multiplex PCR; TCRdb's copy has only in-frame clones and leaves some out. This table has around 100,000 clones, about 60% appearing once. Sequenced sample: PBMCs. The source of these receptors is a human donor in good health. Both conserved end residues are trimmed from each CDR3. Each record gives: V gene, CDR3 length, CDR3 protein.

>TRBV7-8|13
ASSLTTGGVDTQY
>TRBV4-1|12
ASSQGGTGEKLF
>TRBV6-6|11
ASGYSSRQPQH
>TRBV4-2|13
ASSQDLAGVYEQY
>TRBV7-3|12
ASSTGLAGDTQY
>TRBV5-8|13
ASSLFGPGAGGYT
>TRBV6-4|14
ASSATGTSGYNEQF
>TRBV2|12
ASRRDRGRYEQY
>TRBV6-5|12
ASSYGGGPYEQY
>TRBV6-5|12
ASRRTATNTEAF
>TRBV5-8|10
ASSLGVGEQF
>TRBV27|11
ASGRQGTYEQY
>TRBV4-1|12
ASSQDPALYEQY